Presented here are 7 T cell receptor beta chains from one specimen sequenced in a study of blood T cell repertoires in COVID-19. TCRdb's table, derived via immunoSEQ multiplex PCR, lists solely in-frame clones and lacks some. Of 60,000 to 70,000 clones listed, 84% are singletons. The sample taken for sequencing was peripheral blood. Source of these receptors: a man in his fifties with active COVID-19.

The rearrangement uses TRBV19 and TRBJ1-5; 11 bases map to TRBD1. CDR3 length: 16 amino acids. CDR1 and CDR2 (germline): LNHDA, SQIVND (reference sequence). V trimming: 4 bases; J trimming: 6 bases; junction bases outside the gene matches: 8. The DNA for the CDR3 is TGTGCCAGTAGTACCTCGGACAGGGGGCGCGGTCAGCCCCAGCATTTT. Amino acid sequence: CASSTSDRGRGQPQHF.

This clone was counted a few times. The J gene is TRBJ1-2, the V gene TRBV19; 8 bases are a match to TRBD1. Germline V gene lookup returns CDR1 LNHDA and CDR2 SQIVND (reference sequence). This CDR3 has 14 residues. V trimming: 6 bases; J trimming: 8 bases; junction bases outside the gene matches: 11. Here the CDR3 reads CASSPGQGALGYTF. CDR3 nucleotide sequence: TGTGCCAGTAGCCCCGGCCAGGGGGCGCTGGGCTACACCTTC.

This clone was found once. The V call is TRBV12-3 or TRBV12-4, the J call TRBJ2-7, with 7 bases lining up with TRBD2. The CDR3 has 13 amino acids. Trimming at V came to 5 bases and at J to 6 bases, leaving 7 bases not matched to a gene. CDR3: CASSRDYQGEQYF. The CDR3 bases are TGTGCCAGCAGTCGGGACTACCAGGGCGAGCAGTACTTC.

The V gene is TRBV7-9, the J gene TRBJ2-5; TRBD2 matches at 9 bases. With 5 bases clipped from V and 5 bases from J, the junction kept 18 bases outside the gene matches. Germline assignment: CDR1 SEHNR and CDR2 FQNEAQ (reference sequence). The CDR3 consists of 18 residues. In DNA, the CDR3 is TGTGCCAGCAGCCCACCTCCGGGTCAGCGGGGGGACCGGGAGACCCAGTACTTC. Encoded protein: CASSPPPGQRGDRETQYF.

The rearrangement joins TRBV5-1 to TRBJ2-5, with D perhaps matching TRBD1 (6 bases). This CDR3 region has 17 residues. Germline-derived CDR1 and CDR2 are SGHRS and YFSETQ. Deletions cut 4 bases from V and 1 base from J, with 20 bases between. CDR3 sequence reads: CASSQLKGGRGQETQYF. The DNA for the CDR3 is TGCGCCAGCAGCCAACTTAAAGGAGGCAGGGGCCAAGAGACCCAGTACTTC.

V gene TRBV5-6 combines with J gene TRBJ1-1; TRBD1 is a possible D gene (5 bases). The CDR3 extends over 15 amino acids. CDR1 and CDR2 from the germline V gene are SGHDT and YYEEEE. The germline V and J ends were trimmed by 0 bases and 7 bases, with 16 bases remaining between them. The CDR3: CASSLGSSGYGEAFF. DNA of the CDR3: TGTGCCAGCAGCTTGGGCTCCTCAGGGTATGGTGAAGCTTTCTTT.

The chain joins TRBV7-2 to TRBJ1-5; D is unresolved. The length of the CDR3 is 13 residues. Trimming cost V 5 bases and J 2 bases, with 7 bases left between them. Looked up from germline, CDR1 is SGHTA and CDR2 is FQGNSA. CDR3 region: CASSPSGNQPQHF. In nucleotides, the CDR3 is TGTGCCAGCAGCCCATCGGGCAATCAGCCCCAGCATTTT.